What follows are 15 T cell receptor beta chains derived from one specimen sequenced in a study of cytomegalovirus exposure and HLA in healthy donors. 13 Jbeta primers and 60 Vbeta primers were used for the PCR. Sequenced by immunoSEQ multiplex PCR; TCRdb stores in-frame clones only, minus some. Among around 170,000 clones listed, about four fifths were seen once. Specimen: PBMCs. These receptors originate from a woman aged 50 to 65 in good health and CMV-seropositive.

The rearrangement uses TRBV5-4 and TRBJ1-6; D unresolved. With 4 bases removed from V and 6 bases from J, the gap between germline ends came to 20 bases. Germline values: CDR1 SGHNT, CDR2 YYREEE (reference sequence). This CDR3 has 17 amino acids. In DNA form, the CDR3 reads TGTGCCAGCAGCCCAGCCCCGTTAGAGGGAACTAATTCACCCCTCCACTTT. Its protein is CASSPAPLEGTNSPLHF.

The chain links TRBV6-1 to TRBJ2-5; 12 bases fit TRBD2. The V gene's germline CDR1 is MNHNS and CDR2 SASEGT. The CDR3 extends over 14 amino acids. V lost 8 bases and J lost 2; bases outside the gene matches: 3. CDR3: CASRTSGVQETQYF. For the CDR3, the DNA is TGTGCCAGCCGGACTAGCGGGGTACAAGAGACCCAGTACTTC.

The chain has TRBV9 and TRBJ1-3; D not resolved. The germline V gene encodes CDR1 SGDLS and CDR2 YYNGEE. The V end lost 3 bases, the J end lost 0 bases, and 10 bases lay between the germline ends. The CDR3 is 15 residues long. The chain's CDR3 is CASSATSFSGNTIYF. CDR3 bases: TGTGCCAGCAGCGCCACGAGTTTCTCTGGAAACACCATATATTTT. The whole variable domain, filled in from reference TRBV9 and TRBJ1-3, reads DSGVTQTPKHLITATGQRVTLRCSPRSGDLSVYWYQQSLDQGLQFLIQYYNGEERAKGNILERFSAQQFPDLHSELNLSSLELGDSALYFCASSATSFSGNTIYFGEGSWLTVV.

This sequence joins TRBV9 and TRBJ2-2; possible D gene TRBD2, 6 bases. The CDR3 sequence is 15 residues long. The V gene's germline CDR1 is SGDLS and CDR2 YYNGEE. V was shortened by 6 bases and J by 4 bases, with 16 bases between the two germline ends. The CDR3 spells CASTNGGFGTGELFF. DNA of the CDR3: TGTGCCAGCACCAACGGAGGGTTCGGCACCGGGGAGCTGTTTTTT. The full variable domain, with the rest looked up from reference TRBV9 and TRBJ2-2, is DSGVTQTPKHLITATGQRVTLRCSPRSGDLSVYWYQQSLDQGLQFLIQYYNGEERAKGNILERFSAQQFPDLHSELNLSSLELGDSALYFCASTNGGFGTGELFFGEGSRLTVL.

This chain connects TRBV7-8 to TRBJ1-5; 8 nucleotides agree with TRBD1. This CDR3 is 16 amino acids long. The J segment lost 2 bases and the V segment lost 6 bases, leaving 9 bases of the junction unmatched. Per the germline V gene, CDR1 is SGHVS and CDR2 is FQNEAQ. The chain's CDR3 is CASRPDRVFRNQPQHF. The CDR3 DNA follows: TGTGCCAGCAGGCCGGACAGGGTATTTCGCAATCAGCCCCAGCATTTT.

In this sample, this clone turned up a few times. The chain recombines TRBV6-5 with TRBJ2-1; 10 bases line up with TRBD1. Per germline, CDR1 MNHEY and CDR2 SVGAGI. The CDR3 contains 15 residues. The J segment lost 8 bases and the V segment lost 5 bases, leaving 9 bases of the junction unmatched. CDR3 loop: CASSTRQGASYEQFF. The CDR3, as DNA: TGTGCCAGCAGTACCCGACAGGGGGCGAGCTATGAGCAGTTCTTC.

This chain connects TRBV5-4 to TRBJ2-5; TRBD1 agrees at 8 bases. The germline gives CDR1 SGHNT, CDR2 YYREEE (reference sequence). CDR3 length: 15 amino acids. The ends lost 4 bases at V and 2 bases at J; junction bases unmatched: 7. The CDR3 reads CASSLLGTGQETQYF. CDR3 in DNA: TGTGCCAGCAGCCTTTTGGGGACAGGACAAGAGACCCAGTACTTC.

V is TRBV19 and J is TRBJ2-7; possible D gene TRBD2, 5 bases. The CDR3 spans 14 residues. Germline CDR1 LNHDA, CDR2 SQIVND (reference sequence). V was clipped by 5 bases and J by 6 bases, with 17 bases between them. CDR3 coding DNA: TGTGCCAGTAGTGGGAAGGGTCCCCGGGGCGAGCAGTACTTC. Its protein is CASSGKGPRGEQYF.

The chain recombines TRBV5-4 with TRBJ1-2, with D maybe TRBD1 (6 bases). CDR3 length equals 15 residues. Between the trimmed V and J ends, which lost 3 bases and 2 bases, there was a span of 14 bases. The germline V gene has CDR1 SGHNT and CDR2 YYREEE (reference sequence). DNA for the CDR3: TGTGCCAGCAGCTACTGGACAGACCTCAACTATGGCTACACCTTC. It codes for CASSYWTDLNYGYTF.

This chain links TRBV6-6 with TRBJ2-1; TRBD1 might be the D (6 bases). Germline assignment: CDR1 MNHNY and CDR2 SVGAGI (reference sequence). The CDR3 consists of 15 residues. Trimming cost V 1 base and J 7 bases, with 14 bases left between them. The CDR3, as DNA: TGTGCCAGCAGTTACTGGCAGGGGATGTCAAATGAGCAGTTCTTC. Its protein product is CASSYWQGMSNEQFF.

This clone was recorded only once. The chain employs TRBV6-5 and TRBJ1-6; maybe TRBD1 (5 bases). V lost 6 bases and J 9 bases, leaving 9 bases between the germline ends. Germline V gene sequence: CDR1 MNHEY, CDR2 SVGAGI. The CDR3 spans 12 residues. This CDR3 reads CASREQVSPLHF. As DNA, the CDR3 is TGTGCCAGCAGGGAACAGGTTTCACCCCTCCACTTT.

The chain uses TRBV2 and TRBJ1-4, with 10 bases identical to TRBD1. Losses at the gene ends were 6 bases for V and 7 bases for J; bases not matched to a gene: 5. The CDR3 has 14 amino acids. Germline V gene data show CDR1 as SNHLY and CDR2 as FYNNEI. The CDR3 sequence: CASSAGTGVEKLFF. CDR3 DNA sequence: TGTGCCAGCAGCGCCGGGACAGGGGTTGAAAAACTGTTTTTT.

CDR3: CASSLDGSGKNIQYF. As DNA, the CDR3 is TGTGCCAGCAGCCTTGACGGGTCGGGCAAAAACATTCAGTACTTC. V and J are TRBV5-5 and TRBJ2-4; D is unclear. V gave up 4 bases and J gave up 3 bases, with 14 bases separating them. There are 15 residues in the CDR3. The germline gives CDR1 SGHKS, CDR2 YYEKEE (reference sequence).

The gene calls are TRBV7-3 and TRBJ1-1; a weak D match, TRBD1 (5 bases). The CDR3 sequence is 14 residues long. Germline V gives CDR1 SGHTA, CDR2 FQGTGA. Trimming pared 4 bases from V and 5 bases from J, leaving 14 bases between. This CDR3 is CASSSGEGWTEAFF. CDR3 in DNA: TGTGCCAGCAGCTCGGGGGAGGGGTGGACTGAAGCTTTCTTT.

The gene calls are TRBV30 and TRBJ1-4; D uncertain. Germline V gene data show CDR1 as GTSNPN and CDR2 as SVGIG (reference sequence). The germline V and J ends were trimmed by 0 bases and 5 bases, with 13 bases remaining between them. This CDR3 is 15 amino acids long. CDR3 nucleotide sequence: TGTGCCTGGAGTGTAGCCAGGAGGATGAATGAAAAACTGTTTTTT. Translated, it gives CAWSVARRMNEKLFF.